This T cell receptor beta chain was captured by sequencing in a study of CD8 T cells in ankylosing spondylitis. TCRdb recomputed calls from the 5' RACE reads with MiXCR, one row per CDR3 protein. Among around 220,000 distinct CDR3 sequences listed, roughly 10% were seen once. This clonotype was recorded many times. This sequence was found in a male donor with ankylosing spondylitis or in good health (not recorded which). Source material: blood, either unsorted or a sorted T cell fraction (not recorded which).

CDR3 region: CASSQQTGFSGNTIYF. CDR3 coding DNA: TGTGCCAGCAGCCAGCAGACAGGGTTCTCTGGAAACACCATATATTTT. The V and J genes are TRBV7-9 and TRBJ1-3; 7 positions agree with TRBD1. Germline V lookup: CDR1 SEHNR, CDR2 FQNEAQ (reference sequence). The CDR3 length is 16 residues. J was trimmed by 0 bases and V by 5 bases; bases with no gene match: 7.